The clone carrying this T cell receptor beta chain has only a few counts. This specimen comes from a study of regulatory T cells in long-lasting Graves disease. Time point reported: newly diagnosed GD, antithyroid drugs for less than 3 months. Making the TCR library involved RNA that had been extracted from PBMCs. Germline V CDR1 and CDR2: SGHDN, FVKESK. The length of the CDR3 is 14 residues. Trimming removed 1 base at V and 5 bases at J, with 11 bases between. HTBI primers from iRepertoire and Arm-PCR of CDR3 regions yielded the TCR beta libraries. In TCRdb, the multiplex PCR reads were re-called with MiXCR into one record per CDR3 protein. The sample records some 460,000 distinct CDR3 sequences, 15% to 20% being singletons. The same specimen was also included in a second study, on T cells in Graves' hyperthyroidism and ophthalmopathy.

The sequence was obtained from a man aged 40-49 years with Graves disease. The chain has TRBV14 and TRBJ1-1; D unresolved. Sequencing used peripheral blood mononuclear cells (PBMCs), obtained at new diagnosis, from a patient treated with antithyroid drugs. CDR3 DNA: TGTGCCAGCAGCCAAGTCTTCGGGTCAACTGAAGCTTTCTTT. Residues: CASSQVFGSTEAFF.